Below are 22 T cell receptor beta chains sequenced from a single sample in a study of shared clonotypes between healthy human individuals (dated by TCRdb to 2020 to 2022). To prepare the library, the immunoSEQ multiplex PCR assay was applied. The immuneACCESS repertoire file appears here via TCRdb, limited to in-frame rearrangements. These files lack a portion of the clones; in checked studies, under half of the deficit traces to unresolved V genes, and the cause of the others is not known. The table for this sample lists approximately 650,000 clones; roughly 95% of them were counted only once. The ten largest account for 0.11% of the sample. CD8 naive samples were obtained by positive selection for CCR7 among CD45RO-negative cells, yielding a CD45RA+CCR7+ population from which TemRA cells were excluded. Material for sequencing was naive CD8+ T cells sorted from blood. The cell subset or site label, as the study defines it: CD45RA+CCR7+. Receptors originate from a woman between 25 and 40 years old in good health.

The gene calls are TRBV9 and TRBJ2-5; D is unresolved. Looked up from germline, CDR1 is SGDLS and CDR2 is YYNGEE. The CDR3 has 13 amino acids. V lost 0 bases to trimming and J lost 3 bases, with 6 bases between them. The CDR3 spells CASSVDYEETQYF. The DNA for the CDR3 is TGTGCCAGCAGCGTAGACTATGAAGAGACCCAGTACTTC.

The chain's CDR3 is CASSSQRYEQYF. Written as DNA, the CDR3 is TGTGCCAGCAGCTCCCAGCGGTACGAGCAGTACTTC. The chain recombines TRBV28 with TRBJ2-7, with D maybe TRBD2 (5 bases). The germline gives CDR1 MDHEN, CDR2 SYDVKM. The CDR3 consists of 12 residues. The ends were cut back, 6 bases at V and 4 bases at J, with 10 bases in the middle.

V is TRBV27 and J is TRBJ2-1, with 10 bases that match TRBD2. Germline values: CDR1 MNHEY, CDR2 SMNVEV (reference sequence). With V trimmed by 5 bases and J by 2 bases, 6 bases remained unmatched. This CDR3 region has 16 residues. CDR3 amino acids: CASSDTGTSAYNEQFF. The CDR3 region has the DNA TGTGCCAGCAGTGACACCGGGACTAGCGCCTACAATGAGCAGTTCTTC.

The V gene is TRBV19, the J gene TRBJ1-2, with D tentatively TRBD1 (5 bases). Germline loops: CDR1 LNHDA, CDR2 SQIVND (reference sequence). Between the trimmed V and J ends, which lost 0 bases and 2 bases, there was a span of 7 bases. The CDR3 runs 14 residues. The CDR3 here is CASSIDNRNYGYTF. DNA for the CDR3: TGTGCCAGTAGTATAGATAACAGGAACTATGGCTACACCTTC.

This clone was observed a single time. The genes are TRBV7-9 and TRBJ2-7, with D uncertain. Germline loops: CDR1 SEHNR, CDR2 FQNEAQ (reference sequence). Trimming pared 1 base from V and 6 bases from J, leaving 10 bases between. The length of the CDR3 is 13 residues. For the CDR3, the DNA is TGTGCCAGCAGCTTAGGGAGCGCAGGCGAGCAGTACTTC. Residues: CASSLGSAGEQYF.

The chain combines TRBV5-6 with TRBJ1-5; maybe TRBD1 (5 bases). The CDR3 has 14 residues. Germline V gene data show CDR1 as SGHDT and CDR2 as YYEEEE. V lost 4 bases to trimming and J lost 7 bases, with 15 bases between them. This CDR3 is CASSPAGVRQPQHF. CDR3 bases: TGTGCCAGCAGCCCGGCGGGGGTCAGGCAGCCCCAGCATTTT.

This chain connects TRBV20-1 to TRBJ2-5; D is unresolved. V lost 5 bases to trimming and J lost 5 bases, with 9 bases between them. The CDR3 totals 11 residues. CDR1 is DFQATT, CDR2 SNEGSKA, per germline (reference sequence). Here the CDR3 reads CSAGVRETQYF. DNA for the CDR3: TGCAGTGCTGGCGTAAGGGAGACCCAGTACTTC.

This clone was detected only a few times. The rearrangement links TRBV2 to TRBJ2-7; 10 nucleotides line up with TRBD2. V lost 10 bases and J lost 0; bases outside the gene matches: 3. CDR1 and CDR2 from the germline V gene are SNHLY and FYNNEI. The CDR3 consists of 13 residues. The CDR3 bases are TGTGCCACCGCTAGCGGGAGCTCCTACGAGCAGTACTTC. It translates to CATASGSSYEQYF.

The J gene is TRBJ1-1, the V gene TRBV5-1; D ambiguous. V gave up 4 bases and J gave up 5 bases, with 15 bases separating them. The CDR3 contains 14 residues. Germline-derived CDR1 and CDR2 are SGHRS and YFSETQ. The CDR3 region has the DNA TGCGCCAGCAGCGTAACTGAAGCGAGGACTGAAGCTTTCTTT. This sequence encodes CASSVTEARTEAFF.

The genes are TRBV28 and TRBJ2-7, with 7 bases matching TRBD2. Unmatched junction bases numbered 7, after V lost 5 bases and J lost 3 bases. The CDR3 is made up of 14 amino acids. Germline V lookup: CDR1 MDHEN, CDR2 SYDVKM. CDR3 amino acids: CASSPGLSGYEQYF. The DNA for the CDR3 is TGTGCCAGCAGTCCGGGACTATCCGGCTACGAGCAGTACTTC. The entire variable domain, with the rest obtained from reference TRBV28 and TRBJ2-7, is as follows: DVKVTQSSRYLVKRTGEKVFLECVQDMDHENMFWYRQDPGLGLRLIYFSYDVKMKEKGDIPEGYSVSREKKERFSLILESASTNQTSMYLCASSPGLSGYEQYFGPGTRLTVT.

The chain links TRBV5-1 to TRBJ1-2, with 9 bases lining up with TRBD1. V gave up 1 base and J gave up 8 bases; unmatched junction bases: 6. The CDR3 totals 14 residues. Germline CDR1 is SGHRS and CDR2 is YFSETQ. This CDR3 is CASSLTGGPIGYTF. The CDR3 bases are TGCGCCAGCAGCTTGACAGGGGGCCCCATAGGCTACACCTTC.

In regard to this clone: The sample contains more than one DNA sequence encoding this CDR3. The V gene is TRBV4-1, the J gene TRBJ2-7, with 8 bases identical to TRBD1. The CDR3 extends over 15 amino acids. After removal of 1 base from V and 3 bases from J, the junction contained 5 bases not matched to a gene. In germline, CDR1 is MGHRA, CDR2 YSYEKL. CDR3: CASSQGWDRSYEQYF. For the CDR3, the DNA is TGCGCCAGCAGCCAAGGGTGGGACAGGAGCTACGAGCAGTACTTC.

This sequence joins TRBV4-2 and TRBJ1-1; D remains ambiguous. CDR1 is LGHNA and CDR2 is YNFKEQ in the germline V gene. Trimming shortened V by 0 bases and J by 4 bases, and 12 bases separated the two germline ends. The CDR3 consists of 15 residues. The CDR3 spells CASSQEGRVGTEAFF. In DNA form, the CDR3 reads TGTGCCAGCAGCCAAGAGGGAAGGGTGGGCACTGAAGCTTTCTTT.

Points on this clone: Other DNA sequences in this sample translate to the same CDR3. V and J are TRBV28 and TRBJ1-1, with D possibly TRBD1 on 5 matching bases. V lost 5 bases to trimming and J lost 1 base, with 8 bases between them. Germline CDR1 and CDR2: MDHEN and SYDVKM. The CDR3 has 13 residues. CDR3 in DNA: TGTGCCAGCAGTCTTCAGGGGAACACTGAAGCTTTCTTT. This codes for CASSLQGNTEAFF.

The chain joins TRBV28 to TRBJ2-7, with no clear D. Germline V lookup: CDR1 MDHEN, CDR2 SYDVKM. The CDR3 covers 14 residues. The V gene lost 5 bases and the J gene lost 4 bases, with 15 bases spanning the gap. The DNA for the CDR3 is TGTGCCAGCAGTCTCTACATCAAGCAGTACGAGCAGTACTTC. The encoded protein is CASSLYIKQYEQYF. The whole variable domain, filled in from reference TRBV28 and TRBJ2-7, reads DVKVTQSSRYLVKRTGEKVFLECVQDMDHENMFWYRQDPGLGLRLIYFSYDVKMKEKGDIPEGYSVSREKKERFSLILESASTNQTSMYLCASSLYIKQYEQYFGPGTRLTVT.

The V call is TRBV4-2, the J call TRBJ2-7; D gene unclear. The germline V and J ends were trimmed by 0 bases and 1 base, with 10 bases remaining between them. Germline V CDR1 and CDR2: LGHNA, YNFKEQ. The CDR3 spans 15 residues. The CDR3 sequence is CASSQDDGPSYEQYF. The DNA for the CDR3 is TGTGCCAGCAGCCAAGATGACGGACCTTCCTACGAGCAGTACTTC.

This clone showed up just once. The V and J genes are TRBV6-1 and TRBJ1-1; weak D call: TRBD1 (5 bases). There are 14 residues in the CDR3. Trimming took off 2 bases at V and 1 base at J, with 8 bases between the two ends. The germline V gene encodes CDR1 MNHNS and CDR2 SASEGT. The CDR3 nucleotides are TGTGCCAGCAGTGAAACCGGGGCGAACACTGAAGCTTTCTTT. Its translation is CASSETGANTEAFF.

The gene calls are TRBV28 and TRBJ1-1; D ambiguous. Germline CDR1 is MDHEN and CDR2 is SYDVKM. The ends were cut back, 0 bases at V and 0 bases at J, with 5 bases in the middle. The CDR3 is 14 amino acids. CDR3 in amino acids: CASSLWQLNTEAFF. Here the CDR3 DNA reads TGTGCCAGCAGTTTATGGCAGTTGAACACTGAAGCTTTCTTT.

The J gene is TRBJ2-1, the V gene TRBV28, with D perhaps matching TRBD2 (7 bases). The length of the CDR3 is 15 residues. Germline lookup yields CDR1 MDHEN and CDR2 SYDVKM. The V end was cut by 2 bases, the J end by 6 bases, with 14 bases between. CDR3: CASSLSPGEGNEQFF. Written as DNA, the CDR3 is TGTGCCAGCAGTTTAAGTCCAGGGGAGGGCAATGAGCAGTTCTTC.

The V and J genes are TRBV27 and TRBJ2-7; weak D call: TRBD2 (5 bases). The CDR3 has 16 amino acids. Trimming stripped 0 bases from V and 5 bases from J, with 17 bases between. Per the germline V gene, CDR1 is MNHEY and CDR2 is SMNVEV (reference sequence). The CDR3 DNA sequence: TGTGCCAGCAGTTTATCGTTTCTCGGGATTGACGACGAGCAGTACTTC. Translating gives CASSLSFLGIDDEQYF.

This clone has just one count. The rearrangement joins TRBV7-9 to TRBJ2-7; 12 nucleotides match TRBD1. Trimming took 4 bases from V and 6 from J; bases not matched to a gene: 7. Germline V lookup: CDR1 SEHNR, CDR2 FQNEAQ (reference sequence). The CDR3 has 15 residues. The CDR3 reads CASSSTGTGGSEQYF. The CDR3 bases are TGTGCCAGCAGCTCAACCGGGACAGGGGGCAGCGAGCAGTACTTC.

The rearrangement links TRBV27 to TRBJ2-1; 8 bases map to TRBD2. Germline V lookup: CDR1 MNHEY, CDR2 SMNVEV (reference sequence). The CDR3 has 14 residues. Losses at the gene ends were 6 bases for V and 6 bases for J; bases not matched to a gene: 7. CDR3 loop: CASSLWTSPNEQFF. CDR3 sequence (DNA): TGTGCCAGCAGCCTTTGGACTAGCCCCAATGAGCAGTTCTTC.